A selection of T cell receptor beta chains follows, all from one sample in a study of blood T cell repertoires in COVID-19. Here immunoSEQ multiplex PCR was the method, and the copy in TCRdb shows in-frame clones only, minus some. The repertoire includes under 250,000 clones, about 88% of them detected once, and about a sixth sits in the top ten. The sample consisted of peripheral blood. The receptors here all came from a man in his forties or fifties with COVID-19, enrolled during active disease. Each CDR3 is given without its conserved first and last residue.

TRBV6-6	TRBJ2-7	ASSYSNDRGEQY
TRBV10-3	TRBJ2-7	AISEDRGYEQY
TRBV29-1	TRBJ1-1	SVGGRNTEAF
TRBV7-6	TRBJ2-1	ASSLLAGGEQF
TRBV2	TRBJ1-3	ASSAGTGSDGNTIY
TRBV11-2	TRBJ2-2	ASSLSRANTGELF
TRBV4-3	TRBJ1-3	ASSQVHLNTIY
TRBV6-5	TRBJ1-2	ASSLQGPYGYT
TRBV5-1	TRBJ1-2	ASSQRDSNYGYT
TRBV4-2	TRBJ2-3	ASSQVWAEGVVTDTQY
TRBV10-1	TRBJ2-3	ASKGTSGSTDTQY
TRBV28	TRBJ1-5	ASSFAGSNQPQH
TRBV7-9	TRBJ1-1	ASILPRVGNTEAF
TRBV3-1/TRBV3-2	TRBJ2-5	ASSRHRDNQYQETQY
TRBV9	TRBJ2-2	ASNRDRGYTGELF
TRBV11-3	TRBJ2-5	ASSPQSGGDKETQY
TRBV3-1/TRBV3-2	TRBJ2-7	ASSQDTLRFYEQY
TRBV5-1	TRBJ2-5	ASSSGTRRETQY
TRBV5-4	TRBJ2-5	ASSLRLWGATGGETQY
TRBV5-6	TRBJ2-7	ASTYGGTASYEQY
TRBV7-2	TRBJ2-1	ASSLTPSGLAGSNEQF
TRBV6-5	TRBJ2-7	ASKTGAWEQY
TRBV11-2	TRBJ1-6	ASSSLNSPLH
TRBV6-2/TRBV6-3	TRBJ2-3	ASSLTSGIVTQY
TRBV12-3/TRBV12-4	TRBJ2-5	ASRIQGQETQY
TRBV9	TRBJ1-2	ASSDDPGHSRFSYGYT
TRBV6-5	TRBJ2-4	ASRSGGGNIQY
TRBV28	TRBJ2-2	ASSLQGQAGELF
TRBV2	TRBJ2-2	ASSEGGLGTGELF
TRBV30	TRBJ2-5	AWGTGDRGTVETQY
TRBV19	TRBJ2-2	ASRPATTNTGELF
TRBV27	TRBJ2-5	ASSFKQGRRETQY
TRBV27	TRBJ2-7	ATSLSFSRGFEQY
TRBV18	TRBJ1-2	ASSPPIPGQAYGYT
TRBV19	TRBJ1-5	ASSRLWGLQPQH
TRBV27	TRBJ2-2	ASCRTGATGELF
TRBV6-5	TRBJ2-7	ASSSPSGGASYEQY
TRBV4-1	TRBJ2-7	ASSQRDIRNYEQY
TRBV12-5	TRBJ1-6	ASGPTGYNSPLH
TRBV30	TRBJ2-7	ALADPASYEQY
TRBV24-1	TRBJ2-3	ATSDTGEGTDTQY
TRBV28	TRBJ1-1	ASSSHPTGGKTEAF
TRBV5-4	TRBJ2-2	ASSPPGTGVTGELF
TRBV27	TRBJ2-1	ASSFRLAGYNEQF
TRBV19	TRBJ2-2	ASSVGVFSTGELF
TRBV25-1	TRBJ1-1	ASSTGGAGTEAF
TRBV5-1	TRBJ2-1	ASSLVAVSSYNEQF
TRBV21-1	TRBJ1-3	ASGQGLWDTIY
TRBV7-2	TRBJ1-2	ASSEGAGPNYGYT
TRBV6-5	TRBJ2-1	ASSYSPSSSYNEQF
TRBV10-3	TRBJ1-3	AISEQLSSGNTIY
TRBV18	TRBJ2-1	ASSPPGLGLGEQF
TRBV19	TRBJ1-2	ASSVTGVIYGYT
TRBV7-9	TRBJ1-2	ASSLGQEYGYT
TRBV7-9	TRBJ2-5	ASSSRQGVETQY